This TCR beta chain came from a study of T cells after posttransplantation cyclophosphamide. Using immunoSEQ multiplex PCR, the repertoire was profiled, and TCRdb retains in-frame clones only, with some absent. Seen here are some 47,000 clones, roughly 84% observed once, and the top ten hold approximately 3%. V was pared by 4 bases and J by 3 bases, with 16 bases between. The CDR3 runs to 15 residues. Germline loops: CDR1 SGDLS, CDR2 YYNGEE. Sequencing was carried out using PBMCs. This clonotype was obtained from a man aged 25-40 years with a blood cancer, CMV-positive, and with a related stem cell donor. This chain joins TRBV9 and TRBJ1-1; D is uncertain. CDR3 protein: CASSPIGGAYTEAFF. CDR3 sequence (DNA): TGTGCCAGCAGCCCGATAGGAGGAGCGTACACTGAAGCTTTCTTT.